The sequence of this T cell receptor (beta chain) was determined in a study of shared clonotypes between healthy human individuals. Study at large: Three plates each covered CD4 naive and memory; CD8 naive two, CD8 memory one. Findings and limits, study-wide: Lower generation probabilities were found for non-shared clonotypes than for those shared by all four donors.

How the authors handled the data: Junction-only immunoSEQ sequences carried no quality scores, so filtering differed. Profiling relied on immunoSEQ multiplex PCR, and the TCRdb table lists in-frame clones only, not all of them. That table furnishes V, J and clone size, whereas the DNA furnished D and trimming. The repertoire has 550,000 to 800,000 clones, over 65% of them found once; the top ten carry approximately 1.6%. A word on this clone: Its antigen is as yet unknown.

This receptor was taken from a woman aged 25 to 45 in good health. Sequenced sample: memory CD4+ T cells sorted from blood. Indicated subset: CD45RA-negative fraction.

CDR3 region: CASGKGWNSPLHF. CDR3 DNA sequence: TGTGCCAGCGGGAAGGGATGGAATTCACCCCTCCACTTT. This chain connects TRBV28 to TRBJ1-6; D is undetermined. CDR1 and CDR2 from the germline V gene are MDHEN and SYDVKM. This CDR3 is 13 amino acids long. V was pared by 8 bases and J by 7 bases, with 12 bases between. The whole variable domain, remainder taken from reference TRBV28 and TRBJ1-6, is DVKVTQSSRYLVKRTGEKVFLECVQDMDHENMFWYRQDPGLGLRLIYFSYDVKMKEKGDIPEGYSVSREKKERFSLILESASTNQTSMYLCASGKGWNSPLHFGNGTRLTVT.